This entry concerns a single TCR beta chain. Reverse transcription of roughly 0.5 to 1 ug RNA was carried out with random hexamers. TCRdb re-analysed the immunoSEQ multiplex PCR reads in MiXCR, keeping a single row per CDR3 protein. There are about 77,000 distinct CDR3 sequences in the sample; roughly 91% occur only once, and 0.4% to 0.55% lies in the top ten. The data derive from a study of CD8 T cells in Susac syndrome. Background on the study: Patients with Susac syndrome were therapy-naive, taking corticosteroids, with some also receiving intravenous immunoglobulin, or taking intravenous immunoglobulin alone at the time their blood was drawn.

Germline trimming cut 2 bases from V and 0 bases from J; bases unmatched to any gene: 10. Per germline, CDR1 SGHRS and CDR2 YFSETQ. CDR3 length: 18 amino acids. Sequenced material: CD4+ T cells from PBMCs. This TCR derives from a human donor with Susac syndrome. V usage is TRBV5-1 and J usage is TRBJ2-7, with TRBD2 matching over 11 bases. The CDR3, as DNA: TGCGCCAGCAGCTTATCGCTAGCGGGGGGCCTTAGCTCCTACGAGCAGTACTTC. Residues: CASSLSLAGGLSSYEQYF.